The 28 T cell receptor beta chains below come from one sample, sequenced in a study of patients and donors after allogeneic stem cell transplantation. Via MiXCR, TCRdb re-called the RT-PCR reads, giving one row per CDR3 protein. The sample has 920,000 or so distinct CDR3 sequences; roughly 18% are singletons. The sample consisted of blood, either unsorted or a sorted T cell fraction (not recorded which). The receptors shown here come from a human donor who was either an allogeneic HSCT recipient or a stem cell or donor lymphocyte infusion donor (not recorded which). It is not recorded whose cells these are; they may come from a transplant donor.

This clonotype has at least ten counts. This chain links TRBV6-5 with TRBJ2-2; D is unresolved. The CDR3 length is 15 residues. Germline V gives CDR1 MNHEY, CDR2 SVGAGI. V lost 0 bases to trimming and J lost 2 bases, with 7 bases between them. The CDR3 sequence is CASSYSWGNTGELFF. CDR3 in DNA: TGTGCCAGCAGTTACTCTTGGGGAAACACCGGGGAGCTGTTTTTT.

In this sample, this clonotype turned up a few times. The gene calls are TRBV5-1 and TRBJ2-1; 8 nucleotides match TRBD2. Germline V gives CDR1 SGHRS, CDR2 YFSETQ. CDR3 length equals 15 residues. Trimming cost V 2 bases and J 2 bases; bases outside gene matches: 3. The CDR3 coding sequence is TGCGCCAGCAGCTTTAGCGGGGATACCTACAATGAGCAGTTCTTC. Translating gives CASSFSGDTYNEQFF.

The rearrangement joins TRBV3-1 to TRBJ2-6; D is perhaps TRBD1 (5 bases). V was cut by 1 base and J by 1 base, with 8 bases left in between. CDR3 length: 16 residues. CDR1 is LGHDT and CDR2 is YNNKEL in the germline V gene (reference sequence). The DNA of the CDR3 is TGTGCCAGCAGCCAAGTACAGGTATCTGGGGCCAACGTCCTGACTTTC. This gives the protein CASSQVQVSGANVLTF.

This chain uses TRBV27 with TRBJ1-2; TRBD1 matches at 8 bases. The J segment lost 8 bases and the V segment lost 4 bases, leaving 6 bases of the junction unmatched. The CDR3 contains 13 residues. Germline V gives CDR1 MNHEY, CDR2 SMNVEV (reference sequence). CDR3 residues: CASSSLDRGGYTF. The DNA for the CDR3 is TGTGCCAGCAGTTCCCTCGACAGGGGCGGCTACACCTTC.

This clonotype was counted many times. The gene calls are TRBV12-3 or TRBV12-4 and TRBJ2-7; a weak D match, TRBD2 (6 bases). V was shortened by 5 bases and J by 4 bases, with 12 bases between the two germline ends. This CDR3 has 13 amino acids. In DNA, the CDR3 is TGTGCCAGCAGTCGACTAGACGGGTACGAGCAGTACTTC. This translates into CASSRLDGYEQYF.

This chain joins TRBV7-2 and TRBJ2-4, with a weak D call TRBD2 (5 bases). Germline CDR1 and CDR2: SGHTA and FQGNSA. V lost 4 bases and J 0 bases, leaving 10 bases between the germline ends. The CDR3 extends over 15 amino acids. The CDR3 DNA is TGTGCCAGCAGCTATGTAGGACTAGCCAAAAACATTCAGTACTTC. It codes for CASSYVGLAKNIQYF. The full variable domain, rest sourced from reference TRBV7-2 and TRBJ2-4, is GAGVSQSPSNKVTEKGKDVELRCDPISGHTALYWYRQSLGQGLEFLIYFQGNSAPDKSGLPSDRFSAERTGGSVSTLTIQRTQQEDSAVYLCASSYVGLAKNIQYFGAGTRLSVL.

The V and J genes are TRBV3-1 and TRBJ2-7; 11 bases fit TRBD1. This CDR3 has 15 amino acids. CDR1 LGHDT and CDR2 YNNKEL come from the germline V gene (reference sequence). V lost 2 bases to trimming and J lost 4 bases; unmatched junction nucleotides: 4. The DNA of the CDR3 is TGTGCCAGCAGCCAACCGGGACAGGGGGTGTACGAGCAGTACTTC. It yields the protein CASSQPGQGVYEQYF.

This clonotype has a handful of counts. The J gene is TRBJ1-5, the V gene TRBV12-3 or TRBV12-4; D is undetermined. The CDR3 is made up of 13 amino acids. The V gene lost 7 bases and the J gene lost 4 bases, with 11 bases spanning the gap. The CDR3 spells CASTLDPNQPQHF. In DNA form, the CDR3 reads TGTGCCAGCACCCTCGACCCGAATCAGCCCCAGCATTTT.

This CDR3 reads CASTSPGRNTYEQYF. In DNA, the CDR3 is TGTGCCAGCACCTCCCCCGGGCGGAATACCTACGAGCAGTACTTC. The chain is built from TRBV7-3 and TRBJ2-7; D remains unclear. Trimming removed 7 bases at V and 2 bases at J, with 18 bases between. The CDR3 is 15 residues long. Per germline, CDR1 SGHTA and CDR2 FQGTGA.

The rearrangement links TRBV6-5 to TRBJ1-2; 7 bases line up with TRBD1. The CDR3 has 14 amino acids. From germline, CDR1 is MNHEY and CDR2 SVGAGI. V lost 1 base, J lost 8 bases, and 7 bases stayed unmatched. For the CDR3, the DNA is TGTGCCAGCAGTTACTTGGGGCAGGGGGTAGGCTACACCTTC. This translates into CASSYLGQGVGYTF.

This clonotype was seen once. This sequence may be a read error, since a much larger clone differs from it by one base. Given the absence of the conserved phenylalanine or tryptophan at the CDR3 end, a read error is likely. The chain links TRBV5-1 to TRBJ2-1, with 10 bases matching TRBD1. Germline V gives CDR1 SGHRS, CDR2 YFSETQ. Trimming cost V 0 bases and J 8 bases; bases outside gene matches: 5. This CDR3 spans 15 amino acids. CDR3 sequence: CASSLAGTGVDEQFY. In DNA form, the CDR3 reads TGCGCCAGCAGCTTGGCCGGGACAGGGGTCGATGAGCAGTTCTAC.

The table lists this clonotype with a few counts. V gene TRBV5-5 combines with J gene TRBJ1-1; D perhaps matches TRBD1 (6 bases). The CDR3 sequence is 13 residues long. Germline CDR1 reads SGHKS; CDR2 reads YYEKEE (reference sequence). V was clipped by 3 bases and J by 7 bases, with 13 bases between them. The CDR3 is CASSYLGTYEAFF. For the CDR3, the DNA is TGTGCCAGCAGCTACCTTGGGACATATGAAGCTTTCTTT.

This clonotype has more than one count but fewer than ten. The chain links TRBV20-1 to TRBJ1-5; D unresolved. The CDR3 spans 15 residues. V was clipped by 3 bases and J by 5 bases, with 17 bases between them. The germline V gene has CDR1 DFQATT and CDR2 SNEGSKA (reference sequence). The CDR3 is CSASPPGVGDQPQHF. CDR3 sequence (DNA): TGCAGTGCTAGCCCCCCGGGAGTCGGGGATCAGCCCCAGCATTTT.

CDR3 sequence (DNA): TGTGCCAGCAGCGTAGGGGACAGGGACAATTCACCCCTCCACTTT. It translates to CASSVGDRDNSPLHF. V is TRBV9 and J is TRBJ1-6, with 9 nucleotides matching TRBD1. Germline lookup yields CDR1 SGDLS and CDR2 YYNGEE. V trimming: 0 bases; J trimming: 7 bases; junction bases outside the gene matches: 2. This CDR3 has 15 residues.

The chain is built from TRBV9 and TRBJ2-1, with D maybe TRBD2 (6 bases). The germline V and J ends were trimmed by 0 bases and 7 bases, with 14 bases remaining between them. Per germline, CDR1 SGDLS and CDR2 YYNGEE. The CDR3 covers 15 residues. In DNA form, the CDR3 reads TGTGCCAGCAGCGTAGCCTCGGGGGTTGGGAATGAGCAGTTCTTC. Its protein product is CASSVASGVGNEQFF.

The V call is TRBV4-1, the J call TRBJ2-1; 8 nucleotides align to TRBD1. V was pared by 1 base and J by 0 bases, with 5 bases of the junction left unmatched. Germline-derived CDR1 and CDR2 are MGHRA and YSYEKL. The CDR3 is made up of 17 amino acids. CDR3 protein: CASSQGGTGSSYNEQFF. In DNA, the CDR3 is TGCGCCAGCAGCCAAGGTGGGACAGGTAGCTCCTACAATGAGCAGTTCTTC.

This clonotype was counted at least ten times. The chain is built from TRBV7-2 and TRBJ1-5, with D perhaps matching TRBD1 (5 bases). Germline V lookup: CDR1 SGHTA, CDR2 FQGNSA. Trimming cost V 2 bases and J 6 bases, with 14 bases left between them. The CDR3 spans 15 residues. As DNA, the CDR3 is TGTGCCAGCAGCTTACGGGACGGATACATTCAGCCCCAGCATTTT. Protein: CASSLRDGYIQPQHF.

V gene TRBV5-1 combines with J gene TRBJ1-2; no clear D gene. The CDR3 contains 14 residues. V lost 2 bases, J lost 0 bases, and 8 bases lay in between. CDR1 SGHRS and CDR2 YFSETQ come from the germline V gene. CDR3 region: CASSFTTANYGYTF. In DNA, the CDR3 is TGCGCCAGCAGCTTTACTACAGCTAACTATGGCTACACCTTC. Based on the CDR3 plus reference TRBV5-1 and TRBJ1-2, the full variable domain is KAGVTQTPRYLIKTRGQQVTLSCSPISGHRSVSWYQQTPGQGLQFLFEYFSETQRNKGNFPGRFSGRQFSNSRSEMNVSTLELGDSALYLCASSFTTANYGYTFGSGTRLTVV.

The V gene is TRBV25-1, the J gene TRBJ1-1; D gene ambiguous. Germline values: CDR1 MGHDK, CDR2 SYGVNS. V was shortened by 2 bases and J by 11 bases, with 15 bases between the two germline ends. The CDR3 totals 13 residues. The CDR3 protein is CASSEAVPTRAFF. Here the CDR3 DNA reads TGTGCCAGCAGTGAAGCGGTCCCCACTCGGGCTTTCTTT.

This clonotype occurred many times. This sequence joins TRBV29-1 and TRBJ2-3; tentative D call: TRBD1 (5 bases). The germline CDR1 and CDR2 sequences are SQVTM and ANQGSEA. This CDR3 has 14 amino acids. V was shortened by 3 bases and J by 4 bases, with 14 bases between the two germline ends. CDR3 in amino acids: CSVDLGQGSDTQYF. In nucleotides, the CDR3 is TGCAGCGTTGATTTGGGCCAGGGCTCAGATACGCAGTATTTT.

The chain recombines TRBV7-2 with TRBJ2-5; the match to TRBD2 covers 7 bases. Trimming removed 5 bases from V and 5 bases from J; junction bases left unmatched: 11. CDR3 size: 15 residues. Germline lookup yields CDR1 SGHTA and CDR2 FQGNSA. CDR3 coding DNA: TGTGCCAGCAGCCTTAGCAACGGGGGGAGGGAGACCCAGTACTTC. This gives the protein CASSLSNGGRETQYF.

The gene calls are TRBV24-1 and TRBJ2-1; TRBD1 aligns across 8 bases. The junction had 6 bases not matched to a gene; V was cut back by 1 base and J by 8 bases. Germline V gene data show CDR1 as KGHDR and CDR2 as SFDVKD. CDR3 length equals 15 residues. This CDR3 reads CATSDFRAGGDEQFF. DNA for the CDR3: TGTGCCACCAGTGATTTCCGCGCAGGGGGCGATGAGCAGTTCTTC.

This clonotype was counted between two and nine times. The V gene is TRBV5-1, the J gene TRBJ1-5; no definite D call. V was shortened by 3 bases and J by 9 bases, with 13 bases between the two germline ends. Germline V gene sequence: CDR1 SGHRS, CDR2 YFSETQ. This CDR3 is built from 13 residues. As DNA, the CDR3 is TGCGCCAGCAGCTCGCGTTGGGGAGGGCCCCAGCATTTT. Translated: CASSSRWGGPQHF. Full variable domain (remainder filled in from reference TRBV5-1 and TRBJ1-5): KAGVTQTPRYLIKTRGQQVTLSCSPISGHRSVSWYQQTPGQGLQFLFEYFSETQRNKGNFPGRFSGRQFSNSRSEMNVSTLELGDSALYLCASSSRWGGPQHFGDGTRLSIL.

This clonotype has a handful of counts. The chain joins TRBV20-1 to TRBJ2-7; 8 positions match TRBD2. V shed 3 bases and J 2 bases; nucleotides not matched to a gene: 9. Per the germline V gene, CDR1 is DFQATT and CDR2 is SNEGSKA (reference sequence). The CDR3 has 15 residues. CDR3 sequence reads: CSARGGGLVPYEQYF. CDR3 coding DNA: TGCAGTGCTAGGGGAGGGGGACTAGTACCCTACGAGCAGTACTTC.

This clonotype has ten or more counts. The chain couples TRBV20-1 to TRBJ2-1; D is perhaps TRBD2 (6 bases). CDR3 size: 15 residues. V was trimmed by 4 bases and J by 5 bases, leaving 18 bases between them. Per germline, CDR1 DFQATT and CDR2 SNEGSKA (reference sequence). This CDR3 is CSATDAGRKDNEQFF. In DNA, the CDR3 is TGCAGTGCTACGGACGCGGGAAGAAAGGACAATGAGCAGTTCTTC.

The chain carries TRBV6-5 and TRBJ2-7; a possible D gene is TRBD1 (6 bases). Germline V gene data show CDR1 as MNHEY and CDR2 as SVGAGI. The CDR3 loop spans 14 amino acids. V lost 3 bases and J lost 2, with 11 bases in between. In DNA form, the CDR3 reads TGTGCCAGCAGTTATGGACAGCATCCCTACGAGCAGTACTTC. Its protein product is CASSYGQHPYEQYF.

The rearrangement joins TRBV12-3 or TRBV12-4 to TRBJ1-2; TRBD1 might be the D (6 bases). The CDR3 spans 15 residues. Trimming left V 6 bases short and J 0 bases short, with 14 bases between. The CDR3 coding sequence is TGTGCCAGCAGGGGCAGGGGAAGAGCTAACTATGGCTACACCTTC. It translates to CASRGRGRANYGYTF.

The J gene is TRBJ1-2, the V gene TRBV7-9; no definite D call. The V and J ends lost 1 base and 7 bases respectively, with 13 bases between them. This CDR3 region has 14 residues. Per germline, CDR1 SEHNR and CDR2 FQNEAQ (reference sequence). CDR3 loop: CASSLGHALGGYTF. The CDR3 DNA sequence: TGTGCCAGCAGCTTAGGACATGCATTGGGTGGCTACACCTTC.